This T cell receptor beta chain was identified during a study of response to subunit inactivated influenza vaccine. Germline CDR1 is SGHRS and CDR2 is YFSETQ. The CDR3 is 15 residues long. Trimming pared 6 bases from V and 4 bases from J, leaving 16 bases between. The table lists this clonotype with a few counts. The antigen is undetermined. Findings of the study overall: The authors proposed limited new T cell recruitment per seasonal influenza vaccination.

One entry per CDR3 protein results from TCRdb running MiXCR on the RT-PCR reads. The table has approximately 530,000 distinct CDR3 sequences, approximately 7.7% seen once. The chain combines TRBV5-1 with TRBJ2-2; D gene ambiguous. The receptor's source is a man between 50 and 70 years old who received an inactivated influenza vaccine. This material consisted of PBMCs from blood, taken around 25 months after vaccination. Here the CDR3 reads CASNPTSAGTGELFF. CDR3 nucleotide sequence: TGCGCCAGCAACCCTACTTCCGCCGGCACCGGGGAGCTGTTTTTT.